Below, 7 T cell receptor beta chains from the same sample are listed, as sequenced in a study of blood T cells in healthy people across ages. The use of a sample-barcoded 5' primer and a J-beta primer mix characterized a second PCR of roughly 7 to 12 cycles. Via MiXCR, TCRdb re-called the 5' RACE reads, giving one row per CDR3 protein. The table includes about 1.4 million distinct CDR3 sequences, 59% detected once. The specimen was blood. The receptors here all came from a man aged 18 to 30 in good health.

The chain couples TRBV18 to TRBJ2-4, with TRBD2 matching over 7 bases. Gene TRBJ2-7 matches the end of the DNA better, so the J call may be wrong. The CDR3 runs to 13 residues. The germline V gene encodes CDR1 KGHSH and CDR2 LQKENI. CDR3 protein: CASSAGVYYEQYF. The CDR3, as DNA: TGTGCCAGCTCGGCGGGAGTATACTACGAGCAGTACTTC.

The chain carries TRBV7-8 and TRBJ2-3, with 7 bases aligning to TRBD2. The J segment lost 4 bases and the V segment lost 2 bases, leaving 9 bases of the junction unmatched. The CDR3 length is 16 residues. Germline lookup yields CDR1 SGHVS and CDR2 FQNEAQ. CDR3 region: CASSLRASGVADTQYF. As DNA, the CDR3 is TGTGCCAGCAGCTTAAGGGCTAGCGGCGTTGCAGATACGCAGTATTTT.

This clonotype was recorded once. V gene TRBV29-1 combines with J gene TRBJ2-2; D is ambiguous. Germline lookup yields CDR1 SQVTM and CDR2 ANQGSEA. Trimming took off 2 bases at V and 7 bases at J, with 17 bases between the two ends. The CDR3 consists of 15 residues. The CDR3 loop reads CSVEQGTATGGELFF. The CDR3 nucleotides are TGCAGCGTTGAACAAGGAACAGCAACGGGCGGGGAGCTGTTTTTT.

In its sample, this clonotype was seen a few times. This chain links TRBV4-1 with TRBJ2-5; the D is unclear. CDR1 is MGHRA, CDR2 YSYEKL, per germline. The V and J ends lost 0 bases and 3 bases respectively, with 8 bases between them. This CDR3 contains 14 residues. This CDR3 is CASSQEWPEETQYF. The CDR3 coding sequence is TGCGCCAGCAGCCAAGAGTGGCCGGAAGAGACCCAGTACTTC.

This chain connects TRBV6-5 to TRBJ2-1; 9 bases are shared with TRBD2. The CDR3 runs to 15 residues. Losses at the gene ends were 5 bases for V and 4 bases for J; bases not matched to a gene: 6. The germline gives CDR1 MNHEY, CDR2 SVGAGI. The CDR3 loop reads CASSVASGDYNEQFF. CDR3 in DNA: TGTGCCAGCAGTGTTGCTAGCGGGGATTACAATGAGCAGTTCTTC.

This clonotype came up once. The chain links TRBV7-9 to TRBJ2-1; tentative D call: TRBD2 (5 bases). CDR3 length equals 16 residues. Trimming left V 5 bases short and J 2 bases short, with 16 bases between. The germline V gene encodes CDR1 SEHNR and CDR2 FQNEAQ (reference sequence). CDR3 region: CASSPRTEETYNEQFF. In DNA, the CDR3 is TGTGCCAGCAGCCCCCGGACGGAGGAAACCTACAATGAGCAGTTCTTC.

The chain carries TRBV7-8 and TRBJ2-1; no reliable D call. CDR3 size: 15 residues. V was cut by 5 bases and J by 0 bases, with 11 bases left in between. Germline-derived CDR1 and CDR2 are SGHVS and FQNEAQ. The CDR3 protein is CASSLHRSSYNEQFF. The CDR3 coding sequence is TGTGCCAGCAGCCTGCACCGGAGCTCCTACAATGAGCAGTTCTTC.